These 22 T cell receptor beta chains came from one sample sequenced in a study of T cells in Graves' hyperthyroidism and ophthalmopathy. RNA transcripts gave rise to amplified TCR beta CDR3 regions. The TCR CDR3 first-round RT-PCR relied on the HTBI primer set. MiXCR was run by TCRdb on the multiplex PCR reads, yielding one entry per CDR3 protein. The table records about 620,000 distinct CDR3 sequences, 15% to 20% of them present only once. The sample consisted of blood. These receptors all stem from a woman aged 25 to 39 with Graves' hyperthyroidism.

This clonotype was recorded many times. This rearrangement joins TRBV20-1 to TRBJ1-1; D is uncertain. From germline, CDR1 is DFQATT and CDR2 SNEGSKA (reference sequence). V lost 2 bases, J lost 1 base, and 5 bases lay in between. The CDR3 covers 12 residues. The CDR3 region is CSARRTNTEAFF. CDR3 sequence (DNA): TGCAGTGCTAGAAGAACGAACACTGAAGCTTTCTTT.

This clonotype has a handful of counts. This sequence joins TRBV28 and TRBJ1-6; TRBD1 aligns across 9 bases. The germline CDR1 and CDR2 sequences are MDHEN and SYDVKM. The CDR3 runs to 15 residues. Unmatched junction bases numbered 6, after V lost 3 bases and J lost 9 bases. Here the CDR3 reads CASSFRDRAFSPLHF. In DNA form, the CDR3 reads TGTGCCAGCAGTTTCCGGGACAGGGCATTTTCACCCCTCCACTTT.

This clonotype has more than one count but fewer than ten. The chain joins TRBV5-5 to TRBJ2-2; 13 bases are shared with TRBD2. The ends lost 3 bases at V and 4 bases at J; junction bases unmatched: 15. This CDR3 comprises 20 residues. Germline V gives CDR1 SGHKS, CDR2 YYEKEE (reference sequence). The CDR3 bases are TGTGCCAGCAGCTACCGGGCGCCCACTAGCGGGAGGGCGACCACCGGGGAGCTGTTTTTT. Translation: CASSYRAPTSGRATTGELFF.

This clonotype showed up many times. The chain couples TRBV28 to TRBJ2-7; 9 nucleotides match TRBD2. Germline loops: CDR1 MDHEN, CDR2 SYDVKM. The CDR3 has 15 amino acids. With 5 bases clipped from V and 4 bases from J, the junction kept 9 bases outside the gene matches. CDR3 sequence: CASSPIAGALYEQYF. The CDR3 nucleotides read TGTGCCAGCAGTCCAATAGCGGGAGCTTTATACGAGCAGTACTTC.

This clonotype was recorded many times. V usage is TRBV2 and J usage is TRBJ1-4; unclear D gene. The CDR3 extends over 16 amino acids. The V gene's germline CDR1 is SNHLY and CDR2 FYNNEI. The germline V and J ends were trimmed by 7 bases and 0 bases, with 15 bases remaining between them. This CDR3 is CASILQSPSTNEKLFF. For the CDR3, the DNA is TGTGCCAGCATTCTTCAGTCCCCTTCAACTAATGAAAAACTGTTTTTT.

This clonotype is a singleton in its sample. The gene calls are TRBV20-1 and TRBJ1-2, with D perhaps TRBD1 (6 bases). V was shortened by 0 bases and J by 6 bases, with 14 bases between the two germline ends. The length of the CDR3 is 14 residues. Germline V gives CDR1 DFQATT, CDR2 SNEGSKA (reference sequence). DNA for the CDR3: TGCAGTGCTAGAGATGGCTCAGGGGTTGATGGCTACACCTTC. This gives the protein CSARDGSGVDGYTF.

In its sample, this clonotype was seen many times. The rearrangement uses TRBV11-2 and TRBJ1-1; D unresolved. CDR1 and CDR2 (germline): SGHAT, FQNNGV. Trimming took off 3 bases at V and 8 bases at J, with 7 bases between the two ends. The CDR3 totals 11 residues. The CDR3 region is CASSFLKEAFF. For the CDR3, the DNA is TGTGCCAGCAGCTTCCTTAAAGAAGCTTTCTTT.

V usage is TRBV9 and J usage is TRBJ2-2, with a weak D call TRBD2 (5 bases). V lost 3 bases and J lost 7, with 13 bases in between. The germline CDR1 and CDR2 sequences are SGDLS and YYNGEE. The CDR3 contains 14 residues. The CDR3 DNA is TGTGCCAGCAGCGCCGTGATTGGAGGCGGGGAGCTGTTTTTT. Translated, it gives CASSAVIGGGELFF.

This clonotype was detected only a few times. The chain has TRBV19 and TRBJ1-5; unclear D gene. The ends were cut back, 7 bases at V and 5 bases at J, with 21 bases in the middle. CDR1 and CDR2 from the germline V gene are LNHDA and SQIVND (reference sequence). This CDR3 is 16 amino acids long. Written as DNA, the CDR3 is TGTGCCAGTACCGCTAGTGAGGTCCTCGCGCATCAGCCCCAGCATTTT. Translated: CASTASEVLAHQPQHF. The complete variable domain, with remaining parts taken from reference TRBV19 and TRBJ1-5, reads DGGITQSPKYLFRKEGQNVTLSCEQNLNHDAMYWYRQDPGQGLRLIYYSQIVNDFQKGDIAEGYSVSREKKESFPLTVTSAQKNPTAFYLCASTASEVLAHQPQHFGDGTRLSIL.

Many counts were recorded for this clonotype. The V call is TRBV24-1, the J call TRBJ2-2, with TRBD2 matching 14 bases. Germline lookup yields CDR1 KGHDR and CDR2 SFDVKD. The length of the CDR3 is 18 residues. After removal of 3 bases from V and 7 bases from J, the junction contained 9 bases not matched to a gene. The CDR3 sequence is CATSDIGTSGSFFGELFF. The CDR3 DNA reads as TGTGCCACCAGTGATATCGGGACTAGCGGGAGTTTCTTCGGGGAGCTGTTTTTT.

This clonotype was seen at least ten times. V is TRBV20-1 and J is TRBJ2-5; no firm D call. This CDR3 is built from 12 residues. Trimming removed 6 bases from V and 5 bases from J, with 13 bases in between. CDR1 is DFQATT, CDR2 SNEGSKA, per germline (reference sequence). The CDR3 protein is CSAGEDAETQYF. In nucleotides, the CDR3 is TGCAGTGCGGGCGAGGACGCCGAGACCCAGTACTTC.

This clonotype was detected ten times or more. The chain carries TRBV6-2 or TRBV6-3 and TRBJ2-7, with unresolved D. Trimming removed 5 bases at V and 3 bases at J, with 17 bases between. The V gene's germline CDR1 is MNHEY and CDR2 SVGEGT. The CDR3 consists of 15 residues. CDR3 DNA: TGTGCCAGCAGTCTTACCCCGGCAACTAACTACGAGCAGTACTTC. This codes for CASSLTPATNYEQYF.

The chain combines TRBV20-1 with TRBJ2-5, with D possibly TRBD2 on 6 matching bases. This CDR3 spans 14 amino acids. V lost 8 bases to trimming and J lost 1 base, with 17 bases between them. The V gene's germline CDR1 is DFQATT and CDR2 SNEGSKA (reference sequence). In DNA form, the CDR3 reads TGCAGTCCCCGGTCCCGGGACTTCCAAGAGACCCAGTACTTC. Translation gives CSPRSRDFQETQYF.

This clonotype was found a few times. The chain links TRBV11-3 to TRBJ2-7, with D perhaps TRBD2 (5 bases). The CDR3 sequence is 18 residues long. CDR1 is SGHNT, CDR2 YENEEA, per germline. V lost 0 bases to trimming and J lost 4 bases, with 22 bases between them. The CDR3 reads CASSLDSFGVRRFYEQYF. As DNA, the CDR3 is TGTGCCAGCAGCTTAGATTCGTTCGGGGTCAGGAGATTTTACGAGCAGTACTTC.

This clonotype has ten or more counts. V usage is TRBV12-3 or TRBV12-4 and J usage is TRBJ2-1; 8 nucleotides align to TRBD2. V lost 7 bases and J lost 8; bases outside the gene matches: 10. The CDR3 spans 14 residues. The CDR3 nucleotides are TGTGCCAGCACCATCGCGGGGGGTATCGATGAGCAGTTCTTC. This gives the protein CASTIAGGIDEQFF.

This clonotype was seen ten or more times. This chain uses TRBV28 with TRBJ2-2; possible D gene TRBD2, 5 bases. Trimming cost V 3 bases and J 1 base, with 9 bases left between them. The germline CDR1 and CDR2 sequences are MDHEN and SYDVKM. The CDR3 totals 15 residues. CDR3: CASSFDGVNTGELFF. The CDR3 DNA reads TGTGCCAGCAGTTTTGACGGGGTGAACACCGGGGAGCTGTTTTTT.

This clonotype has ten or more counts. The V gene is TRBV7-9, the J gene TRBJ1-2, with D perhaps TRBD1 (6 bases). With 6 bases removed from V and 4 bases from J, the gap between germline ends came to 18 bases. Germline V lookup: CDR1 SEHNR, CDR2 FQNEAQ (reference sequence). The CDR3 runs to 15 residues. The CDR3, as DNA: TGTGCCAGCAGACAGGGCCGGTCTGAAGGCTATGGCTACACCTTC. Protein sequence: CASRQGRSEGYGYTF.

This clonotype was found a few times. The rearrangement links TRBV20-1 to TRBJ2-1, with 10 bases fitting TRBD1. Trimming removed 5 bases from V and 4 bases from J; junction bases left unmatched: 5. The germline V gene encodes CDR1 DFQATT and CDR2 SNEGSKA (reference sequence). The CDR3 covers 14 residues. CDR3 protein: CSAPGTGVYNEQFF. The CDR3 DNA is TGCAGTGCTCCCGGGACAGGGGTTTACAATGAGCAGTTCTTC.

This clonotype was observed once. The junction differs from germline at one of its ends, possibly a read error. The rearrangement uses TRBV28 and TRBJ1-4, with D unclear. The CDR3 loop spans 15 amino acids. The V gene's germline CDR1 is MDHEN and CDR2 SYDVKM. CDR3 in amino acids: CASSFVTGLGEKPFF. CDR3 nucleotide sequence: TGTGCCAGCAGTTTTGTCACGGGGTTGGGTGAAAAACCGTTTTTT.

In its sample, this clonotype was seen many times. The chain is built from TRBV6-5 and TRBJ2-7; D is unresolved. Germline V gives CDR1 MNHEY, CDR2 SVGAGI. The V gene lost 0 bases and the J gene lost 3 bases, with 6 bases spanning the gap. The CDR3 extends over 13 amino acids. The CDR3 loop is CASSYSGHYEQYF. CDR3 bases: TGTGCCAGCAGTTACTCGGGCCACTACGAGCAGTACTTC.

This chain uses TRBV20-1 with TRBJ2-1; possible D gene TRBD2, 6 bases. The germline CDR1 and CDR2 sequences are DFQATT and SNEGSKA (reference sequence). The CDR3 consists of 15 residues. The V gene lost 2 bases and the J gene lost 3 bases, with 14 bases spanning the gap. CDR3 region: CSARRAGAFYNEQFF. The CDR3 coding sequence is TGCAGTGCTAGAAGAGCGGGTGCCTTCTACAATGAGCAGTTCTTC.

The chain joins TRBV7-9 to TRBJ1-2, with TRBD1 matching 7 bases. The V gene end was trimmed by 5 bases and the J gene end by 8 bases; junction bases not matched to a gene: 11. CDR3 length: 14 amino acids. CDR1 is SEHNR and CDR2 is FQNEAQ in the germline V gene (reference sequence). The CDR3 here is CASSPLFDRDGYTF. The CDR3 region has the DNA TGTGCCAGCAGCCCATTATTCGACAGGGACGGCTACACCTTC. The full variable domain, with the rest looked up from reference TRBV7-9 and TRBJ1-2, is DTGVSQNPRHKITKRGQNVTFRCDPISEHNRLYWYRQTLGQGPEFLTYFQNEAQLEKSRLLSDRFSAERPKGSFSTLEIQRTEQGDSAMYLCASSPLFDRDGYTFGSGTRLTVV.